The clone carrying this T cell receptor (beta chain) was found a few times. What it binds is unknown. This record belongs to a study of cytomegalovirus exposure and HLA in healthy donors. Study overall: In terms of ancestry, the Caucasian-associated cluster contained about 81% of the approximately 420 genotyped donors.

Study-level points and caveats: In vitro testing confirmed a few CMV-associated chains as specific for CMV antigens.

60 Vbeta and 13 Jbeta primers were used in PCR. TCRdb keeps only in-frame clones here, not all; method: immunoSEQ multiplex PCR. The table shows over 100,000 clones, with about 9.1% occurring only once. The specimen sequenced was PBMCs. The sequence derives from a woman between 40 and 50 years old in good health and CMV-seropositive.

The CDR3: CASSVTQGSGNTIYF. Here the CDR3 DNA reads TGTGCCAGCAGCGTAACACAGGGTTCTGGAAACACCATATATTTT. The rearrangement uses TRBV9 and TRBJ1-3; D might be TRBD1 (6 bases). Trimming took off 1 base at V and 1 base at J, with 9 bases between the two ends. Germline values: CDR1 SGDLS, CDR2 YYNGEE. The CDR3 is made up of 15 amino acids.